Each of the 30 T cell receptor beta chains below was sequenced from the same sample in a study of metastatic and nonmetastatic thyroid tumors. TCRdb re-called the PCR reads through MiXCR. Counted here are about 52,000 clones, over 15% occurring once; the ten biggest clones make up almost 3%. Patients had received no treatment of any kind before thyroid surgery. Sequencing was done on a sample of blood. The receptors were sampled from a female donor with papillary thyroid cancer or a benign thyroid nodule (not recorded which). Some clones in this sample may be carry-over from other donors' samples.

This clone was detected ten times or more. The V gene is TRBV2, the J gene TRBJ2-2; TRBD2 matches at 13 bases. The CDR3 covers 14 residues. CDR1 is SNHLY and CDR2 is FYNNEI in the germline V gene. V shed 9 bases and J 6 bases; nucleotides not matched to a gene: 4. The CDR3 here is CASRTSGSPGELFF. DNA for the CDR3: TGTGCCAGTCGGACTAGCGGGAGTCCCGGGGAGCTGTTTTTT.

The chain is built from TRBV4-1 and TRBJ2-1, with 9 nucleotides matching TRBD1. The CDR3 is 17 amino acids. V dropped 4 bases and J dropped 5; count of bases not matched to a gene: 12. CDR1 and CDR2 (germline): MGHRA, YSYEKL. The CDR3 spells CASSRRRTGDSNNEQFF. In DNA, the CDR3 is TGCGCCAGCAGCCGCCGCCGGACAGGGGACTCTAACAATGAGCAGTTCTTC.

This rearrangement joins TRBV2 to TRBJ2-1, with TRBD2 identical over 8 bases. Germline CDR1 SNHLY, CDR2 FYNNEI. The CDR3 runs 13 residues. After removal of 8 bases from V and 5 bases from J, the junction contained 5 bases not matched to a gene. CDR3 sequence reads: CASGTSGNNEQFF. The CDR3, as DNA: TGTGCCAGCGGAACTAGCGGAAACAATGAGCAGTTCTTC.

The rearrangement joins TRBV18 to TRBJ2-7; 8 positions agree with TRBD1. CDR1 is KGHSH, CDR2 LQKENI, per germline. The CDR3 runs to 14 residues. Germline trimming cut 6 bases from V and 7 bases from J; bases unmatched to any gene: 11. The CDR3 here is CASSRRQGIGEQYF. In nucleotides, the CDR3 is TGTGCCAGCTCTCGAAGACAGGGGATAGGGGAGCAGTACTTC. Together with reference TRBV18 and TRBJ2-7, the CDR3 gives the full variable domain: NAGVMQNPRHLVRRRGQEARLRCSPMKGHSHVYWYRQLPEEGLKFMVYLQKENIIDESGMPKERFSAEFPKEGPSILRIQQVVRGDSAAYFCASSRRQGIGEQYFGPGTRLTVT.

This clone was seen at least ten times. The genes are TRBV28 and TRBJ2-5, with 8 positions matching TRBD1. Germline values: CDR1 MDHEN, CDR2 SYDVKM. V gave up 3 bases and J gave up 4 bases; unmatched junction bases: 10. There are 16 residues in the CDR3. CDR3 in DNA: TGTGCCAGCAGTTTCGAGCAGGGGGCACGGGGAGAGACCCAGTACTTC. As protein: CASSFEQGARGETQYF.

On this clone: Being one base from a much bigger clone, this may be a read error. The rearrangement uses TRBV9 and TRBJ2-3, with TRBD2 matching over 10 bases. This CDR3 is 16 amino acids long. The germline V gene encodes CDR1 SGDLS and CDR2 YYNGEE. V lost 0 bases and J lost 1; bases outside the gene matches: 2. The CDR3 DNA is TGTGCCAGCAGCGTAGTCAGCGGGAGGGGCACAGATACGCAGTATTTT. Translation: CASSVVSGRGTDTQYF. The whole variable domain, remainder taken from reference TRBV9 and TRBJ2-3, is DSGVTQTPKHLITATGQRVTLRCSPRSGDLSVYWYQQSLDQGLQFLIQYYNGEERAKGNILERFSAQQFPDLHSELNLSSLELGDSALYFCASSVVSGRGTDTQYFGPGTRLTVL.

This clone was seen repeatedly, ten times or more. V and J are TRBV7-9 and TRBJ2-5; D might be TRBD1 or TRBD2, each matching 5 bases. V was clipped by 0 bases and J by 2 bases, with 16 bases between them. Germline V gives CDR1 SEHNR, CDR2 FQNEAQ (reference sequence). This CDR3 is built from 17 residues. Written as DNA, the CDR3 is TGTGCCAGCAGCTTAGCGACAGTGGGAGTGGGTCAAGAGACCCAGTACTTC. Its translation is CASSLATVGVGQETQYF.

This clone came up many times. The V gene is TRBV20-1, the J gene TRBJ2-1; no firm D call. This CDR3 has 11 amino acids. The V and J ends lost 6 bases and 10 bases respectively, with 13 bases between them. Germline V lookup: CDR1 DFQATT, CDR2 SNEGSKA (reference sequence). The CDR3 is CSARLVGEQFF. CDR3 coding DNA: TGCAGTGCCCGCCTGGTTGGGGAGCAGTTCTTC.

The chain has TRBV19 and TRBJ2-6; D remains ambiguous. Germline loops: CDR1 LNHDA, CDR2 SQIVND (reference sequence). The CDR3 is made up of 16 amino acids. V lost 5 bases, J lost 6 bases, and 17 bases lay in between. This CDR3 reads CASSARSGSVANVLTF. The CDR3 DNA reads as TGTGCCAGTAGTGCAAGAAGTGGTAGTGTGGCCAACGTCCTGACTTTC.

This clone occurred a few times. The rearrangement links TRBV7-6 to TRBJ2-7, with D uncertain. CDR1 SGHVS and CDR2 FNYEAQ come from the germline V gene. The CDR3 runs to 13 residues. Trimming removed 6 bases at V and 4 bases at J, with 13 bases between. The CDR3 reads CASRGSPVYEQYF. CDR3 DNA sequence: TGTGCCAGCAGAGGGTCGCCGGTGTACGAGCAGTACTTC.

This clone has just a few counts. A much larger clone is a single base away; this may be a read error. The CDR3 end shows no conserved phenylalanine or tryptophan, and so a read error is likely. V gene TRBV5-1 combines with J gene TRBJ2-5; 8 bases match TRBD2. The V gene's germline CDR1 is SGHRS and CDR2 YFSETQ. This CDR3 is built from 15 residues. V lost 0 bases, J lost 5 bases, and 6 bases stayed unmatched. CDR3 coding DNA: TGCGCCAGCAGCTTGGCAGCGGGAGTAGGTGAGACCCAGTACCTC. Its protein product is CASSLAAGVGETQYL.

About this clone: A much bigger clone sits one base away, suggesting this may be a read error. The chain couples TRBV9 to TRBJ2-5, with D possibly TRBD2 on 5 matching bases. The CDR3 is made up of 15 amino acids. CDR1 is SGDLS and CDR2 is YYNGEE in the germline V gene. Trimming shortened V by 4 bases and J by 2 bases, and 15 bases separated the two germline ends. The CDR3 sequence: CASSLGPSGQETQYF. The CDR3, as DNA: TGTGCCAGCAGCTTAGGCCCAAGCGGTCAAGAGACCCAGTACTTC.

This clone was counted at least ten times. This chain joins TRBV20-1 and TRBJ1-6; D not certain. There are 18 residues in the CDR3. The germline V gene has CDR1 DFQATT and CDR2 SNEGSKA (reference sequence). The germline V and J ends were trimmed by 3 bases and 0 bases, with 18 bases remaining between them. The DNA of the CDR3 is TGCAGTGCTAGCGCTTACCCATCAGAAAGCTCCTATAATTCACCCCTCCACTTT. It yields the protein CSASAYPSESSYNSPLHF.

This clone appeared many times. This rearrangement joins TRBV7-8 to TRBJ2-1, with TRBD2 matching over 14 bases. Germline assignment: CDR1 SGHVS and CDR2 FQNEAQ. This CDR3 is 14 amino acids long. V shed 5 bases, J shed 12 bases, and the junction held 6 bases outside the gene matches. This CDR3 is CASSSGTSGSVQFF. In nucleotides, the CDR3 is TGTGCCAGCAGCAGTGGGACTAGCGGGAGTGTGCAGTTCTTC.

The chain couples TRBV6-1 to TRBJ2-7; weak D call: TRBD2 (6 bases). CDR1 MNHNS and CDR2 SASEGT come from the germline V gene. This CDR3 is 13 amino acids long. The V gene lost 6 bases and the J gene lost 11 bases, with 20 bases spanning the gap. The CDR3 bases are TGTGCCAGCAGCCCCCGTTTAGCGGCCTCGGAGTACTTC. Amino acid sequence: CASSPRLAASEYF.

This clone has at least ten counts. The rearrangement uses TRBV29-1 and TRBJ2-7; D possibly corresponds to TRBD2 (6 bases). CDR1 and CDR2 (germline): SQVTM, ANQGSEA. The length of the CDR3 is 15 residues. The germline V and J ends were trimmed by 7 bases and 3 bases, with 22 bases remaining between them. The CDR3 DNA follows: TGCAGCGCCGTCGGGACGGAGGGATCCTTCTACGAGCAGTACTTC. Its protein is CSAVGTEGSFYEQYF.

This clone was seen ten or more times. This chain uses TRBV6-4 with TRBJ1-2, with a tentative D call TRBD1 (5 bases). CDR3 size: 20 residues. Germline V lookup: CDR1 MRHNA, CDR2 SNTAGT. The V end was cut by 0 bases, the J end by 1 base, with 24 bases between. CDR3: CASSDSQNVGAQNFNYGYTF. The DNA for the CDR3 is TGTGCCAGCAGTGACTCTCAAAACGTAGGGGCCCAAAATTTTAACTATGGCTACACCTTC.

This clone was picked up many times. This chain uses TRBV20-1 with TRBJ1-1; D is undetermined. Germline V gives CDR1 DFQATT, CDR2 SNEGSKA (reference sequence). The ends were cut back, 1 base at V and 7 bases at J, with 10 bases in the middle. The CDR3 is 12 residues long. The CDR3 reads CSARVQTVEAFF. The CDR3 DNA reads as TGCAGTGCTAGAGTACAGACCGTTGAAGCTTTCTTT.

This clone was picked up one time. The germline gene is not matched at one end of the junction; a read error may be the cause. V is TRBV5-6 and J is TRBJ2-7; D remains ambiguous. CDR1 and CDR2 (germline): SGHDT, YYEEEE. The CDR3 covers 14 residues. CDR3 sequence: CASRLDPRDYEQYF. CDR3 nucleotide sequence: TGTGCCAGCAGATTGGACCCGAGAGACTACGAGCAGTACTTC.

This clone was seen only once. An end of the junction does not agree with germline; a read error may underlie this. The chain is built from TRBV7-8 and TRBJ2-3; 9 bases agree with TRBD2. CDR1 and CDR2 from the germline V gene are SGHVS and FQNEAQ. The CDR3 loop spans 17 amino acids. CDR3 amino acids: CDSSGSGLATRTDTQYF. The DNA for the CDR3 is TGTGACAGCAGCGGTTCGGGACTAGCCACTAGAACAGATACGCAGTATTTT.

In this sample, this clone turned up many times. This chain links TRBV5-5 with TRBJ2-2, with D perhaps TRBD1 or TRBD2 (5 bases each). The CDR3 is made up of 16 amino acids. V lost 4 bases and J 3 bases, leaving 16 bases between the germline ends. Per the germline V gene, CDR1 is SGHKS and CDR2 is YYEKEE (reference sequence). The CDR3 reads CASSPYKLGDTGELFF. In nucleotides, the CDR3 is TGTGCCAGCAGCCCATATAAACTAGGGGACACCGGGGAGCTGTTTTTT.

Many counts were recorded for this clone. The J gene is TRBJ1-1, the V gene TRBV7-3; D is unresolved. Germline CDR1 reads SGHTA; CDR2 reads FQGTGA. This CDR3 contains 13 residues. V was trimmed by 2 bases and J by 4 bases, leaving 8 bases between them. The CDR3 region has the DNA TGTGCCAGCAGCTTAGGGCAGATCACTGAAGCTTTCTTT. It translates to CASSLGQITEAFF.

The sample holds many counts of this clone. The chain recombines TRBV28 with TRBJ2-7; D possibly corresponds to TRBD1 (5 bases). V shed 5 bases and J shed 4 bases, with 9 bases lying between them. The CDR3 loop spans 12 amino acids. Germline V gene sequence: CDR1 MDHEN, CDR2 SYDVKM. The CDR3 DNA reads TGTGCCAGCAGTGCTGGACATTACGAGCAGTACTTC. Encoded protein: CASSAGHYEQYF.

The V gene is TRBV5-1, the J gene TRBJ1-2; TRBD1 might be the D (5 bases). CDR1 and CDR2 from the germline V gene are SGHRS and YFSETQ. There are 12 residues in the CDR3. Trimming cost V 5 bases and J 10 bases, with 15 bases left between them. CDR3 sequence reads: CASSAGWHFYTF. The DNA of the CDR3 is TGCGCCAGCAGTGCAGGGTGGCATTTCTACACCTTC.

The chain is built from TRBV6-2 or TRBV6-3 and TRBJ1-1; tentatively, D is TRBD1 (5 bases). V was cut by 6 bases and J by 4 bases, with 9 bases left in between. The CDR3 loop spans 12 amino acids. The germline V gene encodes CDR1 MNHEY and CDR2 SVGEGT. The CDR3 sequence is CASSREGTEAFF. In DNA, the CDR3 is TGTGCCAGCAGCAGGGAAGGCACTGAAGCTTTCTTT.

By proportion, this clone is medium-sized. The chain is built from TRBV6-1 and TRBJ1-6; D may be TRBD1 (5 bases). The CDR3 is made up of 17 amino acids. V lost 0 bases and J lost 4, with 13 bases in between. Germline V CDR1 and CDR2: MNHNS, SASEGT. The CDR3 here is CASSEALTGAYNSPLHF. CDR3 DNA: TGTGCCAGCAGTGAAGCGCTTACAGGAGCTTATAATTCACCCCTCCACTTT.

This clone was found many times. This CDR3 reads CASSSRTSGGTDTQYF. The DNA for the CDR3 is TGTGCCAGCAGTTCGAGGACTAGCGGGGGAACAGATACGCAGTATTTT. This sequence joins TRBV27 and TRBJ2-3; 13 bases align to TRBD2. CDR1 and CDR2 from the germline V gene are MNHEY and SMNVEV (reference sequence). This CDR3 has 16 residues. The trim removed 4 bases at V and 3 bases at J, leaving 4 bases unmatched.

This clone occurred a few times. V is TRBV6-1 and J is TRBJ2-5; D ambiguous. V shed 5 bases and J shed 5 bases, with 15 bases lying between them. This CDR3 is built from 14 residues. CDR1 and CDR2 from the germline V gene are MNHNS and SASEGT. Here the CDR3 DNA reads TGTGCCAGCAGTCGAAGCGTGGATCCGGAGACCCAGTACTTC. It yields the protein CASSRSVDPETQYF.

This clone came up once. The chain couples TRBV3-1 to TRBJ2-7, with D unclear. The CDR3 runs 17 residues. The germline CDR1 and CDR2 sequences are LGHDT and YNNKEL (reference sequence). V was pared by 5 bases and J by 5 bases, with 25 bases between. Here the CDR3 reads CASSLDPGRLAPNEQYF. CDR3 sequence (DNA): TGTGCCAGCAGCTTAGATCCTGGCAGATTGGCACCCAACGAGCAGTACTTC.

On this clone itself: The missing conserved phenylalanine or tryptophan at the end of this CDR3 makes a read error likely. The V call is TRBV7-3, the J call TRBJ2-1; TRBD2 might be the D (6 bases). This CDR3 is 17 amino acids long. The ends were cut back, 1 base at V and 5 bases at J, with 18 bases in the middle. Per the germline V gene, CDR1 is SGHTA and CDR2 is FQGTGA. The CDR3 DNA sequence: TGTGCCAGCAGCTTAATGGGACTTCAAAGCGCGGACAATGAGCAGTTCTCC. As protein: CASSLMGLQSADNEQFS.